These 22 T cell receptor beta chains originate from one sample sequenced in a study of response to subunit inactivated influenza vaccine. Using its own MiXCR run on the RT-PCR reads, TCRdb lists one record per CDR3 protein. The sample has roughly 550,000 distinct CDR3 sequences; approximately 22% are singletons. These records were also assigned to another study, of T cells expressing NK-cell markers. From that report: The TCR beta cDNA came from 5'RACE template switching with UMIs.

The input for sequencing was CD4+ T cells sorted from PBMCs, taken 12 days after vaccination. All receptors come from a middle-aged man who received an inactivated influenza vaccine.

The table lists this clonotype with a few counts. The CDR3 DNA sequence: TGCGCCAGCAGCTCGGGGACTGTTCTTGAGACCCAGTACTTC. Amino acid sequence: CASSSGTVLETQYF. The chain has TRBV5-1 and TRBJ2-5; maybe TRBD2 (6 bases). Trimming took off 3 bases at V and 5 bases at J, with 14 bases between the two ends. This CDR3 is built from 14 residues. CDR1 and CDR2 from the germline V gene are SGHRS and YFSETQ.

The J gene is TRBJ2-2, the V gene TRBV7-2, with D hard to call. Germline CDR1 reads SGHTA; CDR2 reads FQGNSA. V shed 5 bases and J shed 1 base, with 14 bases lying between them. The CDR3 spans 16 residues. CDR3 sequence: CASSRYRLENTGELFF. The CDR3 DNA reads as TGTGCCAGCAGCCGCTACCGACTTGAGAACACCGGGGAGCTGTTTTTT.

The V gene is TRBV13, the J gene TRBJ1-4, with D unresolved. The CDR3 has 15 amino acids. The V gene lost 6 bases and the J gene lost 3 bases, with 14 bases spanning the gap. Germline-derived CDR1 and CDR2 are PRHDT and FYEKMQ (reference sequence). The CDR3 region has the DNA TGTGCCAGCAGATCCCCCTGGAATGCTAATGAAAAACTGTTTTTT. Translated, it gives CASRSPWNANEKLFF.

V and J are TRBV9 and TRBJ2-2; D is unresolved. Trimming left V 4 bases short and J 6 bases short, with 10 bases between. CDR1 SGDLS and CDR2 YYNGEE come from the germline V gene. CDR3 length: 13 amino acids. The CDR3 sequence: CASSLAIAGELFF. The CDR3 coding sequence is TGTGCCAGCAGCCTCGCGATTGCCGGGGAGCTGTTTTTT.

The chain joins TRBV20-1 to TRBJ2-3, with D possibly TRBD2 on 5 matching bases. This CDR3 spans 15 amino acids. Trimming removed 4 bases from V and 4 bases from J, with 18 bases in between. Germline values: CDR1 DFQATT, CDR2 SNEGSKA (reference sequence). This CDR3 reads CSATRTEVSPDTQYF. The CDR3 DNA is TGCAGTGCTACTCGGACGGAGGTCTCCCCAGATACGCAGTATTTT.

There are a few counts of this clonotype. The chain joins TRBV5-5 to TRBJ1-6; no clear D gene. Trimming took off 4 bases at V and 10 bases at J, with 15 bases between the two ends. The CDR3 sequence is 14 residues long. Germline CDR1 is SGHKS and CDR2 is YYEKEE (reference sequence). CDR3 in DNA: TGTGCCAGCAGCACCAGACACGGTCTCTCACCCCTCCACTTT. Its protein product is CASSTRHGLSPLHF. The variable domain in full, completed from reference TRBV5-5 and TRBJ1-6, reads DAGVTQSPTHLIKTRGQQVTLRCSPISGHKSVSWYQQVLGQGPQFIFQYYEKEERGRGNFPDRFSARQFPNYSSELNVNALLLGDSALYLCASSTRHGLSPLHFGNGTRLTVT.

V gene TRBV5-5 combines with J gene TRBJ2-1; weak D call: TRBD2 (5 bases). Germline V gene data show CDR1 as SGHKS and CDR2 as YYEKEE (reference sequence). Trimming removed 4 bases at V and 0 bases at J, with 14 bases between. This CDR3 has 16 residues. CDR3 loop: CASSLRTSVSYNEQFF. DNA for the CDR3: TGTGCCAGCAGCCTTCGTACTAGTGTCTCCTACAATGAGCAGTTCTTC.

CDR3 nucleotide sequence: TGCGCCAGCAGCCAGGCCGGTCAGGGGGCCGGGGAGCTGTTTTTT. It translates to CASSQAGQGAGELFF. V gene TRBV4-3 combines with J gene TRBJ2-2; 7 bases are a match to TRBD1. Germline CDR1 is LGHNA and CDR2 is YSLEER. The J segment lost 6 bases and the V segment lost 3 bases, leaving 7 bases of the junction unmatched. The CDR3 has 15 amino acids.

This clonotype showed up just a few times. V is TRBV29-1 and J is TRBJ1-5; tentatively, D is TRBD1 (5 bases). The CDR3 is made up of 14 amino acids. The germline gives CDR1 SQVTM, CDR2 ANQGSEA. With 4 bases removed from V and 1 base from J, the gap between germline ends came to 11 bases. CDR3 DNA: TGCAGCGTTGTATTACAGGACAGCAATCAGCCCCAGCATTTT. It encodes CSVVLQDSNQPQHF.

The chain has TRBV20-1 and TRBJ2-5, with 8 bases matching TRBD2. Germline values: CDR1 DFQATT, CDR2 SNEGSKA (reference sequence). V trimming: 0 bases; J trimming: 1 base; junction bases outside the gene matches: 1. The CDR3 spans 14 residues. The CDR3 DNA reads TGCAGTGCTAGAGACGGGAGGGCCCAAGAGACCCAGTACTTC. It yields the protein CSARDGRAQETQYF.

The chain is built from TRBV19 and TRBJ2-1, with a possible D match to TRBD2 (6 bases). Germline V gene lookup returns CDR1 LNHDA and CDR2 SQIVND (reference sequence). V shed 5 bases and J shed 3 bases, with 11 bases lying between them. The CDR3 contains 14 residues. CDR3 in DNA: TGTGCCAGTAGTCGGGTGGGAGGCTACAATGAGCAGTTCTTC. It yields the protein CASSRVGGYNEQFF. Full variable domain (missing parts from reference TRBV19 and TRBJ2-1): DGGITQSPKYLFRKEGQNVTLSCEQNLNHDAMYWYRQDPGQGLRLIYYSQIVNDFQKGDIAEGYSVSREKKESFPLTVTSAQKNPTAFYLCASSRVGGYNEQFFGPGTRLTVL.

The V gene is TRBV3-1, the J gene TRBJ2-1; 10 positions match TRBD1. Per germline, CDR1 LGHDT and CDR2 YNNKEL (reference sequence). Trimming removed 1 base from V and 7 bases from J; junction bases left unmatched: 10. The length of the CDR3 is 17 residues. The CDR3 here is CASSQGQGAIIGNEQFF. CDR3 coding DNA: TGTGCCAGCAGCCAAGGACAGGGGGCGATAATTGGGAATGAGCAGTTCTTC.

The chain carries TRBV12-3 or TRBV12-4 and TRBJ2-5; D gene uncertain. Between the trimmed V and J ends, which lost 3 bases and 0 bases, there was a span of 11 bases. The CDR3 sequence is 15 residues long. Written as DNA, the CDR3 is TGTGCCAGCAGTTTGCAGAATCAGTACCAAGAGACCCAGTACTTC. It yields the protein CASSLQNQYQETQYF.

CDR3 protein: CASSLTRAGGPYEQYF. In DNA, the CDR3 is TGTGCCAGCAGTTTAACACGGGCAGGGGGGCCCTACGAGCAGTACTTC. The chain employs TRBV6-5 and TRBJ2-7, with D tentatively TRBD1 (7 bases). This CDR3 has 16 amino acids. V shed 4 bases and J shed 2 bases, with 18 bases lying between them. Germline V CDR1 and CDR2: MNHEY, SVGAGI.

CDR3 amino acids: CSANPSLFGTEAFF. DNA for the CDR3: TGCAGTGCTAACCCTTCACTATTCGGCACTGAAGCTTTCTTT. The chain combines TRBV20-1 with TRBJ1-1; D call uncertain. Deletions cut 4 bases from V and 4 bases from J, with 16 bases between. This CDR3 has 14 residues. Germline V lookup: CDR1 DFQATT, CDR2 SNEGSKA (reference sequence).

The rearrangement links TRBV5-1 to TRBJ2-3, with 7 bases lining up with TRBD2. This CDR3 has 13 amino acids. V was clipped by 7 bases and J by 1 base; unmatched bases: 3. CDR1 and CDR2 from the germline V gene are SGHRS and YFSETQ. The DNA of the CDR3 is TGCGCCAGCCGGGAGGAAGGCACAGATACGCAGTATTTT. It translates to CASREEGTDTQYF.

As regards this clonotype: An end of the junction differs from the germline gene, which may be a read error. The chain is built from TRBV7-7 and TRBJ2-1; 13 nucleotides line up with TRBD2. The CDR3 is 19 amino acids. Germline V gives CDR1 SSHAT, CDR2 FNYEAQ (reference sequence). The CDR3 DNA reads as TGTGCTAGCAGCCGGGGACTAGCGGGACGCGCCTTCTCCTACAATGAGCAGTTCTTC. Protein sequence: CASSRGLAGRAFSYNEQFF.

V is TRBV4-2 and J is TRBJ1-1; TRBD1 might be the D (5 bases). Germline CDR1 is LGHNA and CDR2 is YNFKEQ. V lost 1 base to trimming and J lost 14 bases, with 23 bases between them. The CDR3 extends over 15 amino acids. The CDR3 here is CASSQVWNRDPEAFF. DNA for the CDR3: TGTGCCAGCAGCCAAGTTTGGAACCGGGACCCGGAGGCGTTCTTT.

This clonotype was counted only a few times. The chain has TRBV6-1 and TRBJ1-2; TRBD1 matches at 7 bases. J was trimmed by 5 bases and V by 4 bases; bases with no gene match: 7. The CDR3 length is 14 residues. Per the germline V gene, CDR1 is MNHNS and CDR2 is SASEGT. CDR3 nucleotides: TGTGCCAGCAGTGGAGCGGACAGGATTTATGGCTACACCTTC. Protein sequence: CASSGADRIYGYTF.

This rearrangement joins TRBV12-3 or TRBV12-4 to TRBJ2-7; D unresolved. The V end lost 0 bases, the J end lost 1 base, and 10 bases lay between the germline ends. This CDR3 is 15 amino acids long. The CDR3 DNA follows: TGTGCCAGCAGTTTAGCGCGCGGCCTATCCTACGAGCAGTACTTC. Its protein is CASSLARGLSYEQYF.

The chain joins TRBV19 to TRBJ1-2; no clear D. Germline CDR1 LNHDA, CDR2 SQIVND (reference sequence). V shed 5 bases and J shed 4 bases, with 5 bases lying between them. This CDR3 spans 11 amino acids. The CDR3 spells CASSDAYGYTF. In DNA form, the CDR3 reads TGTGCCAGTAGTGACGCCTATGGCTACACCTTC.

The J gene is TRBJ2-1, the V gene TRBV6-2 or TRBV6-3; 10 positions agree with TRBD1. With 6 bases clipped from V and 3 bases from J, the junction kept 8 bases outside the gene matches. Germline V gene sequence: CDR1 MNHEY, CDR2 SVGEGT. The CDR3 loop spans 16 amino acids. Here the CDR3 DNA reads TGTGCCAGCAGCTCCACCGGGACAGGGGTCTACAATGAGCAGTTCTTC. This sequence encodes CASSSTGTGVYNEQFF.